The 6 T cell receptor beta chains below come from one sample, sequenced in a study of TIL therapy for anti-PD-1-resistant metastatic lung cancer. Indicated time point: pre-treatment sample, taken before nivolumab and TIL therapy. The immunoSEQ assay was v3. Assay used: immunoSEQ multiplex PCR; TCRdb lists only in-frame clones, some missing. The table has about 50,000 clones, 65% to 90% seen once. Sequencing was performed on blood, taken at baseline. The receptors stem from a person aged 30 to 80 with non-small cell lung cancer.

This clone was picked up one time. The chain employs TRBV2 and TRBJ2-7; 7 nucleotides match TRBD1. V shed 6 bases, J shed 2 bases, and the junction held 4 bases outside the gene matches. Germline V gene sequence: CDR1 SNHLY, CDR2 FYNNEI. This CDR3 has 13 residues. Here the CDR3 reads CASRGDSTYEQYF. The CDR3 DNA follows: TGTGCCAGCAGAGGGGACAGCACCTACGAGCAGTACTTC. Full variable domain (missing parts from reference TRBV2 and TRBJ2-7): EPEVTQTPSHQVTQMGQEVILRCVPISNHLYFYWYRQILGQKVEFLVSFYNNEISEKSEIFDDQFSVERPDGSNFTLKIRSTKLEDSAMYFCASRGDSTYEQYFGPGTRLTVT.

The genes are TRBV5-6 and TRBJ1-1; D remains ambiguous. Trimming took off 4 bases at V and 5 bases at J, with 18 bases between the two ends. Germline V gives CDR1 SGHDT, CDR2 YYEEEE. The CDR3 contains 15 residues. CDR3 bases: TGTGCCAGCAGCCTTAGGGCGACCCAAGGGACTGAAGCTTTCTTT. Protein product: CASSLRATQGTEAFF.

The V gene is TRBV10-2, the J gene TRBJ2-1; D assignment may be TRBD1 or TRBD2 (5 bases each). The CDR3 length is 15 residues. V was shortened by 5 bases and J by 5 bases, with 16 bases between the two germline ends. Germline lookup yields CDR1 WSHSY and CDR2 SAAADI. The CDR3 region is CASSPGPGTNNEQFF. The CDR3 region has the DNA TGCGCCAGCAGTCCAGGCCCCGGGACGAACAATGAGCAGTTCTTC.

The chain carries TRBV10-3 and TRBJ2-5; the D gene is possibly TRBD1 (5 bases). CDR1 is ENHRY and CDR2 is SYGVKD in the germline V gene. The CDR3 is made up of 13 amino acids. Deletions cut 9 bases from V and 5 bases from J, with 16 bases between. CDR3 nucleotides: TGTGCCATAGGGGAAGGGGCGGATGAGACCCAGTACTTC. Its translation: CAIGEGADETQYF.

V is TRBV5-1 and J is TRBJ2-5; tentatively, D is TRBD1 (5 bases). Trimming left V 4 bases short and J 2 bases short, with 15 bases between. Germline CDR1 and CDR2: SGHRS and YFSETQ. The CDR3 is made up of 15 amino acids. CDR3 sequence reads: CASSPRVGPQETQYF. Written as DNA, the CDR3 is TGCGCCAGCAGCCCTAGGGTGGGGCCTCAAGAGACCCAGTACTTC. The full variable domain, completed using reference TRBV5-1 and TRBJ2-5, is KAGVTQTPRYLIKTRGQQVTLSCSPISGHRSVSWYQQTPGQGLQFLFEYFSETQRNKGNFPGRFSGRQFSNSRSEMNVSTLELGDSALYLCASSPRVGPQETQYFGPGTRLLVL.

Here the CDR3 reads CASSFRDAQETQYF. The CDR3 DNA reads TGTGCCAGCAGCTTCCGGGACGCACAAGAGACCCAGTACTTC. This chain connects TRBV5-6 to TRBJ2-5; D tentatively reads TRBD1 or TRBD2 (5 bases each). The CDR3 is 14 amino acids. Germline assignment: CDR1 SGHDT and CDR2 YYEEEE. Trimming cost V 2 bases and J 2 bases, with 10 bases left between them.